These 18 T cell receptor beta chains originate from one sample sequenced in a study of cytomegalovirus exposure and HLA in healthy donors. PCR used 60 Vbeta primers and 13 Jbeta primers. Repertoires were generated with immunoSEQ multiplex PCR, while TCRdb's copy carries only in-frame clones and drops some. The sample yields fewer than 100,000 clones, around 80% seen once. Sequenced: PBMCs. The receptors shown here come from a male donor in good health and CMV-seropositive.

The rearrangement links TRBV2 to TRBJ2-7; 7 nucleotides line up with TRBD1. Germline V gene lookup returns CDR1 SNHLY and CDR2 FYNNEI. The CDR3 covers 15 residues. V shed 5 bases and J 2 bases; nucleotides not matched to a gene: 9. CDR3 coding DNA: TGTGCCAGCAGTCCCCCGAGGACAGGAACCTACGAGCAGTACTTC. Encoded protein: CASSPPRTGTYEQYF.

The chain is built from TRBV28 and TRBJ1-2; 7 nucleotides align to TRBD1. V lost 3 bases and J lost 4; bases outside the gene matches: 8. Germline CDR1 and CDR2: MDHEN and SYDVKM. CDR3 length equals 15 residues. The CDR3 here is CASSFRDSWAYGYTF. The CDR3 DNA sequence: TGTGCCAGCAGTTTTCGGGACAGTTGGGCCTATGGCTACACCTTC.

This clone was detected only once. V and J are TRBV4-2 and TRBJ1-1; D is unresolved. The germline V and J ends were trimmed by 1 base and 1 base, with 13 bases remaining between them. CDR3 length equals 16 residues. The V gene's germline CDR1 is LGHNA and CDR2 YNFKEQ. The CDR3 protein is CASSQVAGAGNTEAFF. In DNA form, the CDR3 reads TGTGCCAGCAGCCAAGTGGCGGGAGCGGGGAACACTGAAGCTTTCTTT.

This chain links TRBV7-2 with TRBJ2-3; D perhaps matches TRBD2 (7 bases). Germline loops: CDR1 SGHTA, CDR2 FQGNSA. This CDR3 spans 16 amino acids. Trimming pared 8 bases from V and 5 bases from J, leaving 23 bases between. As DNA, the CDR3 is TGTGCCAGCCAGCTAGGGGGAGGGCCCGGGGGAGATACGCAGTATTTT. Its translation: CASQLGGGPGGDTQYF.

The chain carries TRBV11-2 and TRBJ2-7; D is possibly TRBD1 (6 bases). The CDR3 has 12 amino acids. The germline V gene has CDR1 SGHAT and CDR2 FQNNGV. V shed 2 bases and J shed 4 bases, with 6 bases lying between them. CDR3 DNA: TGTGCCAGCAGCTTACAGGGGTACGAGCAGTACTTC. Translated, it gives CASSLQGYEQYF.

This clone has more than one count but fewer than ten. The chain employs TRBV6-4 and TRBJ2-3; the match to TRBD2 covers 7 bases. CDR1 and CDR2 (germline): MRHNA, SNTAGT. The V and J ends lost 6 bases and 2 bases, in that order; junction bases with no gene match: 8. The CDR3 consists of 15 residues. Here the CDR3 reads CASSDTSAITDTQYF. In DNA, the CDR3 is TGTGCCAGCAGCGATACTAGCGCAATCACAGATACGCAGTATTTT.

This clone was recorded many times. The gene calls are TRBV6-4 and TRBJ2-1, with D perhaps TRBD2 (6 bases). This CDR3 spans 15 amino acids. The germline gives CDR1 MRHNA, CDR2 SNTAGT. Deletions cut 3 bases from V and 7 bases from J, with 16 bases between. Here the CDR3 DNA reads TGTGCCAGCAGTGAAGTTATGGAGGGTAAGAATGAGCAGTTCTTC. Translated: CASSEVMEGKNEQFF.

The rearrangement uses TRBV9 and TRBJ2-2; 8 bases match TRBD1. Germline CDR1 SGDLS, CDR2 YYNGEE. Losses at the gene ends were 4 bases for V and 7 bases for J; bases not matched to a gene: 6. This CDR3 has 14 residues. The CDR3 protein is CASSPRQGYGELFF. The CDR3 nucleotides are TGTGCCAGCAGCCCTCGACAGGGGTACGGGGAGCTGTTTTTT.

A few counts support this clone. V gene TRBV5-4 combines with J gene TRBJ1-2; D possibly corresponds to TRBD1 (5 bases). Germline CDR1 SGHNT, CDR2 YYREEE (reference sequence). The ends were cut back, 1 base at V and 0 bases at J, with 7 bases in the middle. This CDR3 contains 14 residues. The CDR3 coding sequence is TGTGCCAGCAGCTTGATACAGGCTAACTATGGCTACACCTTC. This codes for CASSLIQANYGYTF.

The rearrangement uses TRBV5-6 and TRBJ2-1, with 9 bases identical to TRBD1. Germline-derived CDR1 and CDR2 are SGHDT and YYEEEE. This CDR3 comprises 17 residues. Trimming at V came to 0 bases and at J to 9 bases, leaving 13 bases not matched to a gene. The CDR3 here is CASSLAPGQGLVSEQFF. The CDR3 DNA follows: TGTGCCAGCAGCTTGGCTCCGGGACAGGGCTTAGTCAGTGAGCAGTTCTTC.

The chain is built from TRBV5-1 and TRBJ2-3; D is unresolved. Trimming removed 4 bases from V and 10 bases from J, with 16 bases in between. Germline V CDR1 and CDR2: SGHRS, YFSETQ. This CDR3 comprises 13 residues. CDR3 nucleotide sequence: TGCGCCAGCAGCCCCGACCTTCCTCGGGCGCAGTATTTT. It encodes CASSPDLPRAQYF.

The chain is built from TRBV27 and TRBJ2-7, with D possibly TRBD1 on 5 matching bases. The germline V gene has CDR1 MNHEY and CDR2 SMNVEV (reference sequence). The CDR3 contains 17 residues. Between the trimmed V and J ends, which lost 5 bases and 3 bases, there was a span of 23 bases. CDR3 bases: TGTGCCAGCAGTCGGACACGTCTCGCAGGTACAAGCTACGAGCAGTACTTC. Translated, it gives CASSRTRLAGTSYEQYF.

The chain joins TRBV7-9 to TRBJ2-7; D not certain. The CDR3 is 14 amino acids. V was shortened by 1 base and J by 0 bases, with 7 bases between the two germline ends. Germline lookup yields CDR1 SEHNR and CDR2 FQNEAQ (reference sequence). The CDR3 is CASSLVASSYEQYF. CDR3 nucleotide sequence: TGTGCCAGCAGCTTAGTCGCTAGCTCCTACGAGCAGTACTTC.

The genes are TRBV5-6 and TRBJ2-4; D remains ambiguous. CDR1 is SGHDT and CDR2 is YYEEEE in the germline V gene. V was shortened by 1 base and J by 0 bases, with 11 bases between the two germline ends. This CDR3 has 16 amino acids. Here the CDR3 DNA reads TGTGCCAGCAGCTTGTGGGTAGGAGTAGCCAAAAACATTCAGTACTTC. Translation: CASSLWVGVAKNIQYF. The variable domain in full, completed from reference TRBV5-6 and TRBJ2-4, reads DAGVTQSPTHLIKTRGQQVTLRCSPKSGHDTVSWYQQALGQGPQFIFQYYEEEERQRGNFPDRFSGHQFPNYSSELNVNALLLGDSALYLCASSLWVGVAKNIQYFGAGTRLSVL.

This chain connects TRBV14 to TRBJ2-3; 12 bases are a match to TRBD2. Germline V gene sequence: CDR1 SGHDN, CDR2 FVKESK. Trimming removed 4 bases from V and 7 bases from J; junction bases left unmatched: 9. The CDR3 has 16 residues. CDR3 nucleotide sequence: TGTGCCAGCAGCCCGCGACTAGCGGGAGTTGGGAATACGCAGTATTTT. Its translation is CASSPRLAGVGNTQYF.

The chain has TRBV28 and TRBJ1-1, with D maybe TRBD1 (5 bases). Looked up from germline, CDR1 is MDHEN and CDR2 is SYDVKM. This CDR3 comprises 14 residues. Trimming removed 5 bases at V and 0 bases at J, with 10 bases between. The CDR3 protein is CASSTGNMNTEAFF. For the CDR3, the DNA is TGTGCCAGCAGTACAGGAAATATGAACACTGAAGCTTTCTTT.

The rearrangement uses TRBV6-6 and TRBJ2-3; TRBD2 is a possible D gene (6 bases). Germline-derived CDR1 and CDR2 are MNHNY and SVGAGI (reference sequence). There are 15 residues in the CDR3. The V gene lost 5 bases and the J gene lost 2 bases, with 14 bases spanning the gap. CDR3 nucleotide sequence: TGTGCCAGCAGTGCCTTTCCGGGAGTCACAGATACGCAGTATTTT. Translating gives CASSAFPGVTDTQYF.

V and J are TRBV5-1 and TRBJ1-1; TRBD1 aligns across 10 bases. The CDR3 spans 13 residues. After removal of 2 bases from V and 11 bases from J, the junction contained 6 bases not matched to a gene. Germline assignment: CDR1 SGHRS and CDR2 YFSETQ. The CDR3 here is CASSFDRGLSAFF. As DNA, the CDR3 is TGCGCCAGCAGCTTTGACAGGGGGCTTTCGGCTTTCTTT.